This T cell receptor beta chain was found in a study of blood T cell repertoires in COVID-19. As for the study in general: The United States, Italy and Spain supplied acute and convalescent COVID-19 samples.

CDR1 and CDR2 from the germline V gene are MDHEN and SYDVKM. CDR3 length: 16 residues. V was clipped by 6 bases and J by 0 bases, with 14 bases between them. In the original processing: Amplifying reference gene primers gave estimates of nucleated cell counts. The repertoire was sequenced with immunoSEQ multiplex PCR; TCRdb's copy has only in-frame clones and lacks some. The DNA was the basis for D and trimming; V, J and clone size are from that table. The repertoire has about 150,000 clones, 87% of them found once; the top ten carry 3.5% to 4.5%. The participants were between roughly 18 and 89 years old and came from about two dozen US areas. A COVID-19 case was met by exposed participants within 2 weeks before study entry.

The clonotype was recovered from a woman between 35 and 50 years old who had been exposed to COVID-19. The sequencing sample was made of PBMCs or T cells enriched from blood (not recorded which). The V and J genes are TRBV28 and TRBJ1-4; possibly TRBD1 for D (6 bases). DNA for the CDR3: TGTGCCAGCAGGGGCGGGGGGCTTTCAACTAATGAAAAACTGTTTTTT. Translation gives CASRGGGLSTNEKLFF.